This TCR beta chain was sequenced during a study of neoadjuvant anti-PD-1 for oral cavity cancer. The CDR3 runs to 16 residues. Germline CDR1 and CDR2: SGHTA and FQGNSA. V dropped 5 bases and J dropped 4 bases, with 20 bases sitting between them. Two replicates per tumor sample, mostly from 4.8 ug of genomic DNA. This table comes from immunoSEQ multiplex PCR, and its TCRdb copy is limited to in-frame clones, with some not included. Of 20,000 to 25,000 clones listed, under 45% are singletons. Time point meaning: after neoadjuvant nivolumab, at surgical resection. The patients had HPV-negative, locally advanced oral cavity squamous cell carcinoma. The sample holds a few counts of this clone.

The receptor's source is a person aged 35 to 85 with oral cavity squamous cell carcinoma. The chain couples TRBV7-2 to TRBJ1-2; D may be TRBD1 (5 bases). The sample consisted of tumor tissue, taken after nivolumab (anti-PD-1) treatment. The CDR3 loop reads CASSPTGTQSSYGYTF. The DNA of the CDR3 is TGTGCCAGCAGCCCCACCGGGACCCAAAGTTCCTATGGCTACACCTTC.